This T cell receptor beta chain was retrieved from a study of beta chain features in type 1 diabetes. Study outcomes and limitations: People with Type 1 diabetes carried modestly yet significantly shorter TCRB CDR3s in all four CD4+ subsets.

V was shortened by 5 bases and J by 6 bases, with 20 bases between the two germline ends. The length of the CDR3 is 15 residues. The germline gives CDR1 PRHDT, CDR2 FYEKMQ (reference sequence). In its sample, this clone was seen a few times. Its antigen is as yet unknown. The study reverse transcribed the entire isolated RNA, so it sequenced expressed TCRB transcripts. The repertoire was sequenced with immunoSEQ multiplex PCR; TCRdb's copy has only in-frame clones and lacks some. The repertoire includes roughly 150,000 clones, roughly 9% of them detected once, and about 0.7% sits in the top ten. The sequence derives from a woman in her thirties with type 1 diabetes. Sequenced sample: central memory CD4+ T cells from blood. The chain combines TRBV13 with TRBJ2-7; tentatively, D is TRBD2 (6 bases). The CDR3 coding sequence is TGTGCCAGCAGCACGCTAGGCGGGACGTCCGGCGAGCAGTACTTC. This sequence encodes CASSTLGGTSGEQYF.